Following are 17 T cell receptor beta chains from one sample sequenced in a study of shared clonotypes between healthy human individuals. The method was immunoSEQ multiplex PCR; TCRdb's version includes in-frame clones alone and lacks a portion of them. The sample holds 660,000 or so clones, about 96% seen once. Terminally differentiated effector memory CD45RA+ cells were excluded from the naive CD8 cells, which were CD45RO-negative and positively selected for CCR7. The material sequenced was naive CD8+ T cells sorted from blood. These receptors all stem from a woman in her thirties in good health.

The chain links TRBV2 to TRBJ1-4, with TRBD1 matching over 8 bases. CDR3 length: 18 amino acids. With 4 bases clipped from V and 0 bases from J, the junction kept 10 bases outside the gene matches. Germline V lookup: CDR1 SNHLY, CDR2 FYNNEI. Here the CDR3 reads CASSVYGAGGSTNEKLFF. The CDR3 nucleotides are TGTGCCAGCAGTGTCTATGGGGCAGGGGGCTCAACTAATGAAAAACTGTTTTTT. Complete variable domain (other parts from reference TRBV2 and TRBJ1-4): EPEVTQTPSHQVTQMGQEVILRCVPISNHLYFYWYRQILGQKVEFLVSFYNNEISEKSEIFDDQFSVERPDGSNFTLKIRSTKLEDSAMYFCASSVYGAGGSTNEKLFFGSGTQLSVL.

This clone was found once. In DNA, the CDR3 is TGTGCCAGCAGCACGAACCCATTAGGCTACGAGCAGTACTTC. Translated, it gives CASSTNPLGYEQYF. J is TRBJ2-7 and V is TRBV7-9; D remains ambiguous. V lost 5 bases and J 3 bases, leaving 14 bases between the germline ends. Germline V gene lookup returns CDR1 SEHNR and CDR2 FQNEAQ (reference sequence). The CDR3 totals 14 residues.

The V and J genes are TRBV7-8 and TRBJ1-4; D is uncertain. Germline values: CDR1 SGHVS, CDR2 FQNEAQ. The germline V and J ends were trimmed by 1 base and 12 bases, with 15 bases remaining between them. This CDR3 has 14 amino acids. The CDR3 region has the DNA TGTGCCAGCAGCTTAGTACGGGAGGTCCCAGAACTGTTTTTT. It is translated as CASSLVREVPELFF.

The chain has TRBV15 and TRBJ2-2; possible D gene TRBD2, 6 bases. This CDR3 is 16 amino acids long. The V and J ends lost 8 bases and 0 bases respectively, with 16 bases between them. The germline V gene has CDR1 LNHNV and CDR2 YYDKDF (reference sequence). CDR3: CATSPEDYSNTGELFF. The CDR3 DNA reads TGTGCCACCTCTCCAGAGGACTATTCGAACACCGGGGAGCTGTTTTTT.

This clone was counted a single time. This chain uses TRBV27 with TRBJ2-3, with 7 bases aligning to TRBD1. The CDR3 covers 16 residues. V shed 2 bases and J 4 bases; nucleotides not matched to a gene: 9. Germline lookup yields CDR1 MNHEY and CDR2 SMNVEV (reference sequence). The CDR3 reads CASSLTGQRGPDTQYF. The CDR3 DNA reads TGTGCCAGCAGTTTAACGGGACAGAGGGGTCCAGATACGCAGTATTTT.

The chain employs TRBV27 and TRBJ2-5; D may be TRBD1 or TRBD2 (6 bases each). Germline V lookup: CDR1 MNHEY, CDR2 SMNVEV (reference sequence). Trimming removed 1 base from V and 3 bases from J, with 18 bases in between. The CDR3 runs to 17 residues. The CDR3 loop reads CASSLYRPGAPKETQYF. In DNA, the CDR3 is TGTGCCAGCAGTTTATACAGACCGGGGGCCCCCAAAGAGACCCAGTACTTC.

This chain connects TRBV2 to TRBJ1-5; 7 bases are a match to TRBD1. V was clipped by 8 bases and J by 4 bases; unmatched bases: 8. CDR1 SNHLY and CDR2 FYNNEI come from the germline V gene. CDR3 length equals 14 residues. CDR3 coding DNA: TGTGCCAGCCGGGGAACAGGGGCAAATCAGCCCCAGCATTTT. Its translation is CASRGTGANQPQHF.

The V and J genes are TRBV19 and TRBJ2-1; 7 bases fit TRBD1. Germline-derived CDR1 and CDR2 are LNHDA and SQIVND (reference sequence). The CDR3 is 17 amino acids. The junction had 6 bases not matched to a gene; V was cut back by 0 bases and J by 1 base. Here the CDR3 reads CASSIDRPTGSYNEQFF. CDR3 bases: TGTGCCAGTAGTATAGATCGGCCGACAGGGTCCTACAATGAGCAGTTCTTC.

The rearrangement joins TRBV28 to TRBJ1-1; D possibly corresponds to TRBD1 (5 bases). This CDR3 contains 13 residues. V gave up 7 bases and J gave up 4 bases, with 13 bases separating them. CDR1 and CDR2 from the germline V gene are MDHEN and SYDVKM. The CDR3 protein is CASKGFVGTEAFF. In DNA form, the CDR3 reads TGTGCCAGCAAGGGGTTTGTCGGCACTGAAGCTTTCTTT.

This chain connects TRBV5-6 to TRBJ1-1; D unclear. This CDR3 contains 14 residues. Trimming pared 0 bases from V and 4 bases from J, leaving 10 bases between. Germline values: CDR1 SGHDT, CDR2 YYEEEE. CDR3: CASSLGSVATEAFF. The CDR3 DNA reads TGTGCCAGCAGCTTGGGCAGCGTAGCCACTGAAGCTTTCTTT.

V is TRBV6-4 and J is TRBJ2-7, with 7 nucleotides matching TRBD1. J was trimmed by 2 bases and V by 9 bases; bases with no gene match: 4. The CDR3 has 12 amino acids. Germline CDR1 MRHNA, CDR2 SNTAGT. The CDR3 DNA reads as TGTGCCAGAGGGACAGCCGCCTACGAGCAGTACTTC. Translating it yields CARGTAAYEQYF.

V gene TRBV2 combines with J gene TRBJ2-3; the D is unclear. The germline gives CDR1 SNHLY, CDR2 FYNNEI. This CDR3 is built from 14 residues. The V end lost 8 bases, the J end lost 0 bases, and 12 bases lay between the germline ends. CDR3 protein: CASAPGPSTDTQYF. Here the CDR3 DNA reads TGTGCCAGCGCCCCGGGTCCTAGCACAGATACGCAGTATTTT.

The chain combines TRBV9 with TRBJ2-1, with D possibly being TRBD2 (5 bases). The germline V gene encodes CDR1 SGDLS and CDR2 YYNGEE. There are 16 residues in the CDR3. The V end lost 0 bases, the J end lost 7 bases, and 17 bases lay between the germline ends. CDR3 protein: CASSVGEAVLGNEQFF. In DNA, the CDR3 is TGTGCCAGCAGCGTAGGAGAAGCGGTGCTAGGAAATGAGCAGTTCTTC.

The chain has TRBV11-2 and TRBJ2-7; no reliable D call. Germline assignment: CDR1 SGHAT and CDR2 FQNNGV. V was cut by 0 bases and J by 4 bases, with 10 bases left in between. The CDR3 covers 14 residues. The CDR3 sequence: CASSLEGLRYEQYF. The CDR3 DNA follows: TGTGCCAGCAGCTTAGAAGGCCTGAGGTACGAGCAGTACTTC.

The V and J genes are TRBV14 and TRBJ2-1; D unresolved. The CDR3 runs 15 residues. Germline V gene data show CDR1 as SGHDN and CDR2 as FVKESK. V was pared by 1 base and J by 3 bases, with 10 bases between. This CDR3 is CASSQGRSFYNEQFF. CDR3 nucleotide sequence: TGTGCCAGCAGCCAAGGTCGGAGCTTCTACAATGAGCAGTTCTTC.

This clone occurred a few times. Other DNA sequences from this sample encode an identical CDR3 as well. J is TRBJ1-1 and V is TRBV28; unclear D gene. The germline V and J ends were trimmed by 6 bases and 3 bases, with 2 bases remaining between them. This CDR3 spans 10 amino acids. From germline, CDR1 is MDHEN and CDR2 SYDVKM. In nucleotides, the CDR3 is TGTGCCAGCAGCTACACTGAAGCTTTCTTT. Translating gives CASSYTEAFF.

J is TRBJ1-5 and V is TRBV7-8, with a weak D call TRBD1 (5 bases). The ends were cut back, 6 bases at V and 0 bases at J, with 21 bases in the middle. Per the germline V gene, CDR1 is SGHVS and CDR2 is FQNEAQ. The CDR3 consists of 18 residues. CDR3: CASSSGGGGGYSNQPQHF. In DNA, the CDR3 is TGTGCCAGCAGTTCAGGTGGGGGGGGAGGCTATAGCAATCAGCCCCAGCATTTT.